This T cell receptor beta chain stems from a study of OX40 agonist ivuxolimab in advanced cancers. Patients were ineligible given autoimmune disease history or systemic immunosuppression. CDR1 and CDR2 from the germline V gene are SGHTA and FQGNSA. J lost 5 bases, V lost 2 bases, and 6 bases had no gene match. The CDR3 loop spans 15 amino acids. Study-level results: Blood T cells, both CD4+ and CD8+, expanded clonally by week 6 at 0.1 to 3.0 mg/kg. Low normalized T-cell clonal expansion also characterized some of the nonresponders.

With respect to this clone: Its specificity is not known.

Using immunoSEQ multiplex PCR, the repertoire was profiled, and TCRdb retains in-frame clones only, with some absent. Among 45,000 to 60,000 clones listed, roughly nine tenths were seen once. The sample in question was CD4+ or CD8+ T cells sorted from blood, obtained in a trial of the OX40 agonist ivuxolimab. The V gene is TRBV7-2, the J gene TRBJ2-7, with 10 nucleotides matching TRBD2. The clonotype originates from an adult with an advanced solid tumor such as melanoma, head and neck, liver or kidney cancer. The DNA for the CDR3 is TGTGCCAGCAGCTTATCTGGGACTAGCGTGAACGAGCAGTACTTC. It codes for CASSLSGTSVNEQYF.